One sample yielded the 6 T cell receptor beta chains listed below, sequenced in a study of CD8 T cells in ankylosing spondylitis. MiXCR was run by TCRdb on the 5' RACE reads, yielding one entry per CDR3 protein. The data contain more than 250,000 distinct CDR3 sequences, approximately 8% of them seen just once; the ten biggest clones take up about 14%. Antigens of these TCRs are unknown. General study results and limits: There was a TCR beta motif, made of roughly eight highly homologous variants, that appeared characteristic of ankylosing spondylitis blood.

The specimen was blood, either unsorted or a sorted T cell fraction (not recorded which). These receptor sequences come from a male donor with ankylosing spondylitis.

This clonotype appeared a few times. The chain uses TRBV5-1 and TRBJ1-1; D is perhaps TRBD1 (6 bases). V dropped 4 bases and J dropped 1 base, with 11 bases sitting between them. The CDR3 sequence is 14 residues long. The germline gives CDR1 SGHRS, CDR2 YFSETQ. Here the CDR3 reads CASSTLQGNTEAFF. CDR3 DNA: TGCGCCAGCAGCACCCTACAGGGGAACACTGAAGCTTTCTTT.

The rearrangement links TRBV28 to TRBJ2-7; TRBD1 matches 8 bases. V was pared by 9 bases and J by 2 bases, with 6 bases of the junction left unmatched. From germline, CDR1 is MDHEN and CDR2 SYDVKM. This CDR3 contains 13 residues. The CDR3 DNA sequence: TGTGCCAGTCAGGGGGCGAAACCCTACGAGCAGTACTTC. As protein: CASQGAKPYEQYF. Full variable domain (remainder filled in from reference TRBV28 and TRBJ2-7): DVKVTQSSRYLVKRTGEKVFLECVQDMDHENMFWYRQDPGLGLRLIYFSYDVKMKEKGDIPEGYSVSREKKERFSLILESASTNQTSMYLCASQGAKPYEQYFGPGTRLTVT.

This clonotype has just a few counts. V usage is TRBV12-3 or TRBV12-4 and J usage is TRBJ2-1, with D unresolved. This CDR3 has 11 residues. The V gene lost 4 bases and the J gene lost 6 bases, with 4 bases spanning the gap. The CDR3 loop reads CASSWGNEQFF. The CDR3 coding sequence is TGTGCCAGCAGTTGGGGCAATGAGCAGTTCTTC.

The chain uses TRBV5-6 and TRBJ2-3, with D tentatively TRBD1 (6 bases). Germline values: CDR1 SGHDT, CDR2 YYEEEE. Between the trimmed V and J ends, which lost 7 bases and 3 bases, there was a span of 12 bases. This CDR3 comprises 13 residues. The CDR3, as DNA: TGTGCCAGCCGAAGCAGGGGAACAGATACGCAGTATTTT. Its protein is CASRSRGTDTQYF.

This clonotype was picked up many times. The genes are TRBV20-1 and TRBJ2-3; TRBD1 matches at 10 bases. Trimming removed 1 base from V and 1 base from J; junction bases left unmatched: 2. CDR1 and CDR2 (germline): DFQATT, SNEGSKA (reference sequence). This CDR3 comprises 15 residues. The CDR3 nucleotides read TGCAGTGCTAGAGCCGGGACAGGGGGCACAGATACGCAGTATTTT. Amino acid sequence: CSARAGTGGTDTQYF.

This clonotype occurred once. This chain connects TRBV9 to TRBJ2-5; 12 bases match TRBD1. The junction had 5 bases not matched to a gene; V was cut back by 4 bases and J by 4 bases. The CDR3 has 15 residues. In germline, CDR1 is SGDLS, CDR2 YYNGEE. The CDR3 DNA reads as TGTGCCAGCAGCCCCCGGGACAGGGGGCTAGAGACCCAGTACTTC. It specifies CASSPRDRGLETQYF.